The TCR beta chain described here comes from a study of T cell responses to AZD1222 COVID-19 vaccine. The method was immunoSEQ multiplex PCR; TCRdb's version includes in-frame clones alone and lacks a portion of them. This table holds roughly 100,000 clones, 90% found once. Looked up from germline, CDR1 is MNHEY and CDR2 is SMNVEV (reference sequence). V lost 6 bases and J 7 bases, leaving 18 bases between the germline ends. The CDR3 is made up of 15 amino acids. This material consisted of peripheral blood, taken on day 0 of AZD1222 vaccination. This sequence was found in an adult in good health. This rearrangement joins TRBV27 to TRBJ1-4, with D possibly being TRBD1 (5 bases). CDR3 DNA: TGTGCCAGCAGCCCAACTACGGGGCTCGCTGAAAAACTGTTTTTT. Translated: CASSPTTGLAEKLFF.